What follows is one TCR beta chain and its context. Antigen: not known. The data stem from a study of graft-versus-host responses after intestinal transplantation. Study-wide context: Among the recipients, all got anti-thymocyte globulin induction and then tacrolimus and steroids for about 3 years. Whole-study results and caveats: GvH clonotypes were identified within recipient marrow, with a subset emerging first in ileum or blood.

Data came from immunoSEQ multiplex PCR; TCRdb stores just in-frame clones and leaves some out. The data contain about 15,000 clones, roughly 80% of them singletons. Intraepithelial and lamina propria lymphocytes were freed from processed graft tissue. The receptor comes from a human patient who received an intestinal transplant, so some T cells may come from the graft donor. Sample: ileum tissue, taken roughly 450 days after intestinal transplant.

The CDR3 bases are TGTGCCAGCAGCTGGGGACTAGCGGGCGGCGGGGAGCTGTTTTTT. As protein: CASSWGLAGGGELFF. The chain carries TRBV7-3 and TRBJ2-2, with 12 bases that match TRBD2. The CDR3 is made up of 15 amino acids. The V and J ends lost 4 bases and 7 bases, in that order; junction bases with no gene match: 4. Germline lookup yields CDR1 SGHTA and CDR2 FQGTGA.